This T cell receptor (beta chain) was recorded in a study of T cell repertoires in cytomegalovirus infection. Study in general: TCR beta signatures that were public indicated CMV infection and matching HLA type.

In this sample, this clonotype turned up a few times. Its cognate antigen is unknown. From the reads, TCRdb called clonotypes with MiXCR, one entry per CDR3 protein. Here the sample spans some 680,000 distinct CDR3 sequences, 35% to 45% being singletons. This CDR3 spans 15 amino acids. After removal of 0 bases from V and 6 bases from J, the junction contained 6 bases not matched to a gene. Germline lookup yields CDR1 MNHEY and CDR2 SMNVEV (reference sequence). General study points: The ex vivo response was dominated by HLA-C-restricted CMV-specific TCR beta clonotypes.

The receptor comes from a human donor in good health (CMV status not recorded). Some clones in this sample may be carry-over from other donors' samples. Sequencing was done on a sample of PBMCs. The chain joins TRBV27 to TRBJ1-2, with 8 nucleotides matching TRBD1. CDR3 in DNA: TGTGCCAGCAGTTTATCGAAGAAGACAGGGGATGGCTACACCTTC. Encoded protein: CASSLSKKTGDGYTF.